The 29 T cell receptor beta chains in this list originate from one sample, sequenced in a study of beta chain features in type 1 diabetes. Broader study findings: In every one of the four CD4+ subsets, TCRB CDR3s were moderately but significantly shorter in Type 1 diabetes patients.

Their antigens remain unidentified. As every portion of the isolated RNA was reverse transcribed, the sequencing read expressed TCRB transcripts. TCRdb's table, derived via immunoSEQ multiplex PCR, lists solely in-frame clones and lacks some. The table lists 300,000 to 400,000 clones, around 10% of them singletons, with approximately 0.55% in the top ten. Sequenced: central memory CD4+ T cells from blood. These receptors originate from a young man with type 1 diabetes.

This chain connects TRBV28 to TRBJ2-5; 12 bases agree with TRBD1. Germline values: CDR1 MDHEN, CDR2 SYDVKM. This CDR3 is 16 amino acids long. Losses at the gene ends were 4 bases for V and 5 bases for J; bases not matched to a gene: 8. CDR3 bases: TGTGCCAGCAGTTCGTCCCGGGACAGGGGGCGGGAGACCCAGTACTTC. It codes for CASSSSRDRGRETQYF.

The J gene is TRBJ2-3, the V gene TRBV12-5, with 8 bases that match TRBD1. V lost 1 base to trimming and J lost 0 bases; unmatched junction nucleotides: 12. The CDR3 runs 19 residues. Germline-derived CDR1 and CDR2 are LGHNT and FRNRAP. CDR3 residues: CASGLGPHPDRASTDTQYF. CDR3 coding DNA: TGTGCTAGTGGTTTGGGACCCCACCCGGACAGGGCTAGCACAGATACGCAGTATTTT.

This clone was seen a handful of times. The chain employs TRBV14 and TRBJ1-1, with 8 bases lining up with TRBD1. In germline, CDR1 is SGHDN, CDR2 FVKESK. This CDR3 region has 18 residues. J was trimmed by 4 bases and V by 0 bases; bases with no gene match: 13. CDR3: CASSQDSGQVWVGTEAFF. The DNA for the CDR3 is TGTGCCAGCAGCCAAGATTCGGGACAGGTCTGGGTAGGCACTGAAGCTTTCTTT.

CDR3 residues: CSVVRGTSGNEQYF. DNA of the CDR3: TGCAGCGTCGTCCGGGGGACTAGCGGGAACGAGCAGTACTTC. This rearrangement joins TRBV29-1 to TRBJ2-7, with TRBD2 identical over 13 bases. V gave up 6 bases and J gave up 5 bases; unmatched junction bases: 7. Germline V gene data show CDR1 as SQVTM and CDR2 as ANQGSEA. This CDR3 comprises 14 residues.

The sample holds a few counts of this clone. The V and J genes are TRBV2 and TRBJ2-7, with D perhaps assigned TRBD1 or TRBD2 (5 bases each). The germline V and J ends were trimmed by 9 bases and 2 bases, with 17 bases remaining between them. CDR1 is SNHLY, CDR2 FYNNEI, per germline. The CDR3 is made up of 14 amino acids. This CDR3 reads CASASGTAPYEQYF. The CDR3 region has the DNA TGTGCCAGTGCGTCTGGGACGGCTCCCTACGAGCAGTACTTC.

The gene calls are TRBV11-2 and TRBJ2-1, with a tentative D call TRBD1 (6 bases). The CDR3 has 13 residues. The V gene lost 5 bases and the J gene lost 9 bases, with 14 bases spanning the gap. The V gene's germline CDR1 is SGHAT and CDR2 FQNNGV. CDR3 loop: CASSPQGPGEQFF. The CDR3 DNA reads as TGTGCCAGCAGCCCCCAGGGGCCTGGTGAGCAGTTCTTC.

This rearrangement joins TRBV10-3 to TRBJ2-1, with 8 bases fitting TRBD2. The CDR3 is 14 amino acids. J gave up 6 bases and V 10 bases, and 11 bases lay outside the gene matches. Germline assignment: CDR1 ENHRY and CDR2 SYGVKD. CDR3 sequence reads: CATTGRTSSNEQFF. The CDR3, as DNA: TGTGCCACCACGGGACGGACTAGCAGCAATGAGCAGTTCTTC.

The chain employs TRBV7-2 and TRBJ2-7; D is possibly TRBD1 (6 bases). This CDR3 contains 15 residues. Deletions cut 5 bases from V and 4 bases from J, with 18 bases between. Per germline, CDR1 SGHTA and CDR2 FQGNSA. In DNA, the CDR3 is TGTGCCAGCAGCCACACACAAGACAGGCCGTACGAGCAGTACTTC. Residues: CASSHTQDRPYEQYF.

In its sample, this clone was seen a few times. The genes are TRBV5-6 and TRBJ2-2; D is possibly TRBD2 (6 bases). CDR1 is SGHDT, CDR2 YYEEEE, per germline. Deletions cut 2 bases from V and 4 bases from J, with 15 bases between. The CDR3 totals 16 residues. Written as DNA, the CDR3 is TGTGCCAGCAGCTTTAGTACCAGGAGGGGCACCGGGGAGCTGTTTTTT. Translation: CASSFSTRRGTGELFF.

This chain links TRBV18 with TRBJ2-5; the match to TRBD2 covers 10 bases. Germline V gene data show CDR1 as KGHSH and CDR2 as LQKENI. V trimming: 3 bases; J trimming: 5 bases; junction bases outside the gene matches: 6. The CDR3 runs to 15 residues. In DNA, the CDR3 is TGTGCCAGCTCACCCGCTAGCGGGAGTCCCGAGACCCAGTACTTC. Translated: CASSPASGSPETQYF.

This clone was recorded a few times. Other DNA sequences in the same sample also yield this CDR3. This chain connects TRBV27 to TRBJ1-2; perhaps TRBD1 as D (6 bases). V lost 3 bases and J 4 bases, leaving 6 bases between the germline ends. The germline gives CDR1 MNHEY, CDR2 SMNVEV (reference sequence). The length of the CDR3 is 12 residues. CDR3: CASSFRGYGYTF. The DNA of the CDR3 is TGTGCCAGCAGTTTCAGGGGCTATGGCTACACCTTC.

The V and J genes are TRBV28 and TRBJ2-7, with 10 bases aligning to TRBD1. The CDR3 runs to 15 residues. Germline V CDR1 and CDR2: MDHEN, SYDVKM. Trimming at V came to 6 bases and at J to 3 bases, leaving 8 bases not matched to a gene. In DNA form, the CDR3 reads TGTGCCAGCAGGCCCCTGGGACAGGGGTTCTACGAGCAGTACTTC. This codes for CASRPLGQGFYEQYF.

V usage is TRBV6-1 and J usage is TRBJ2-5; TRBD2 agrees at 13 bases. CDR3 length: 15 residues. J lost 1 base, V lost 6 bases, and 2 bases had no gene match. Germline V gene sequence: CDR1 MNHNS, CDR2 SASEGT. CDR3 nucleotides: TGTGCCAGCAGCCGACTAGCGGGAGGCCAAGAGACCCAGTACTTC. Encoded protein: CASSRLAGGQETQYF.

This clone was observed at least ten times. The V gene is TRBV19, the J gene TRBJ2-1, with D tentatively TRBD1 or TRBD2 (5 bases each). Trimming took off 4 bases at V and 11 bases at J, with 15 bases between the two ends. The CDR3 spans 13 residues. Germline V gene lookup returns CDR1 LNHDA and CDR2 SQIVND (reference sequence). In DNA, the CDR3 is TGTGCCAGTAGTACGAGGGACGCAGATAAGCAGTTCTTC. It specifies CASSTRDADKQFF.

Many counts were recorded for this clone. V and J are TRBV18 and TRBJ2-5, with 8 bases fitting TRBD1. This CDR3 has 16 residues. The germline V gene has CDR1 KGHSH and CDR2 LQKENI. J lost 4 bases, V lost 1 base, and 8 bases had no gene match. The CDR3 DNA reads as TGTGCCAGCTCACCACGCGGACAGGGCTTTGGAGAGACCCAGTACTTC. Protein sequence: CASSPRGQGFGETQYF.

The chain combines TRBV4-1 with TRBJ2-7; D is ambiguous. V gave up 4 bases and J gave up 1 base, with 20 bases separating them. The germline V gene has CDR1 MGHRA and CDR2 YSYEKL. The CDR3 covers 17 residues. Written as DNA, the CDR3 is TGCGCCAGCAGCCGCCCGAAAGAAGCCTCTACTTCCTACGAGCAGTACTTC. Translation: CASSRPKEASTSYEQYF.

This clone was detected only a few times. The V call is TRBV7-2, the J call TRBJ2-1, with D possibly being TRBD2 (5 bases). The V and J ends lost 5 bases and 4 bases respectively, with 9 bases between them. Germline CDR1 and CDR2: SGHTA and FQGNSA. The length of the CDR3 is 13 residues. The CDR3 DNA is TGTGCCAGCAGCGGGAGCCGGTACAATGAGCAGTTCTTC. Translated, it gives CASSGSRYNEQFF.

This chain joins TRBV4-3 and TRBJ2-7, with 7 bases matching TRBD1. In germline, CDR1 is LGHNA, CDR2 YSLEER. The V gene end was trimmed by 3 bases and the J gene end by 7 bases; junction bases not matched to a gene: 9. CDR3 size: 14 residues. The CDR3 DNA is TGCGCCAGCAGCCACATCCTAGGACAGGCGGAGCAGTACTTC. It codes for CASSHILGQAEQYF.

This clone showed up just a few times. The chain has TRBV11-2 and TRBJ1-2; 7 positions match TRBD1. Per the germline V gene, CDR1 is SGHAT and CDR2 is FQNNGV. The CDR3 is 14 amino acids. Losses at the gene ends were 5 bases for V and 6 bases for J; bases not matched to a gene: 9. The DNA for the CDR3 is TGTGCCAGCAGCCCCCTGACAGGGTACCATGGCTACACCTTC. Translated, it gives CASSPLTGYHGYTF.

The chain links TRBV7-2 to TRBJ2-1, with D perhaps matching TRBD2 (5 bases). This CDR3 has 14 residues. Trimming left V 1 base short and J 8 bases short, with 12 bases between. Looked up from germline, CDR1 is SGHTA and CDR2 is FQGNSA. CDR3: CASSLDRGFHEQFF. As DNA, the CDR3 is TGTGCCAGCAGCTTAGATCGGGGTTTCCATGAGCAGTTCTTC. The variable domain in full, with the rest retrieved from reference TRBV7-2 and TRBJ2-1, is GAGVSQSPSNKVTEKGKDVELRCDPISGHTALYWYRQSLGQGLEFLIYFQGNSAPDKSGLPSDRFSAERTGGSVSTLTIQRTQQEDSAVYLCASSLDRGFHEQFFGPGTRLTVL.

The table lists this clone with a few counts. This chain links TRBV7-2 with TRBJ1-5; unclear D gene. This CDR3 region has 14 residues. V was trimmed by 3 bases and J by 2 bases, leaving 8 bases between them. Per the germline V gene, CDR1 is SGHTA and CDR2 is FQGNSA. This CDR3 is CASSLEYGNQPQHF. The CDR3 DNA follows: TGTGCCAGCAGCTTGGAGTATGGCAATCAGCCCCAGCATTTT.

The chain uses TRBV7-9 and TRBJ1-1; D remains ambiguous. Germline V lookup: CDR1 SEHNR, CDR2 FQNEAQ (reference sequence). The V and J ends lost 4 bases and 5 bases respectively, with 11 bases between them. CDR3 length equals 13 residues. The CDR3 loop reads CASSSQEGTEAFF. In nucleotides, the CDR3 is TGTGCCAGCAGCTCCCAGGAGGGAACTGAAGCTTTCTTT. Combining the CDR3 with reference TRBV7-9 and TRBJ1-1 gives the whole variable domain DTGVSQNPRHKITKRGQNVTFRCDPISEHNRLYWYRQTLGQGPEFLTYFQNEAQLEKSRLLSDRFSAERPKGSFSTLEIQRTEQGDSAMYLCASSSQEGTEAFFGQGTRLTVV.

This clone was seen more than once but under ten times. J is TRBJ2-5 and V is TRBV11-3, with TRBD2 matching 10 bases. The CDR3 sequence is 15 residues long. Germline V gives CDR1 SGHNT, CDR2 YENEEA. Germline trimming cut 3 bases from V and 5 bases from J; bases unmatched to any gene: 6. The CDR3 reads CASSLQSGRDETQYF. CDR3 sequence (DNA): TGTGCCAGCAGCTTGCAAAGCGGGAGGGATGAGACCCAGTACTTC.

The chain joins TRBV6-6 to TRBJ1-1, with D possibly TRBD1 on 5 matching bases. Trimming cost V 0 bases and J 8 bases, with 16 bases left between them. The CDR3 runs to 15 residues. Germline CDR1 MNHNY, CDR2 SVGAGI (reference sequence). CDR3 nucleotides: TGTGCCAGCAGTTACTCGGCGGGGCAGAGGGAAGAAGCTTTCTTT. This translates into CASSYSAGQREEAFF.

This clone has more than one count but fewer than ten. The rearrangement links TRBV29-1 to TRBJ2-3, with unresolved D. V gave up 7 bases and J gave up 0 bases, with 11 bases separating them. The CDR3 covers 13 residues. Germline lookup yields CDR1 SQVTM and CDR2 ANQGSEA. The CDR3 bases are TGCAGCGCTTACGGCAGGAGCACAGATACGCAGTATTTT. Its protein is CSAYGRSTDTQYF.

In this sample, this clone turned up a few times. This sample also contains other DNA sequences that code for the same CDR3. This chain links TRBV7-2 with TRBJ2-5, with no clear D. V shed 0 bases and J shed 0 bases, with 8 bases lying between them. There are 15 residues in the CDR3. From germline, CDR1 is SGHTA and CDR2 FQGNSA. CDR3 amino acids: CASSLAGTYQETQYF. The DNA of the CDR3 is TGTGCCAGCAGCTTAGCAGGCACGTACCAAGAGACCCAGTACTTC.

The V call is TRBV28, the J call TRBJ1-2, with D perhaps TRBD1 (6 bases). The CDR3 extends over 13 amino acids. Germline CDR1 reads MDHEN; CDR2 reads SYDVKM. The germline V and J ends were trimmed by 6 bases and 4 bases, with 12 bases remaining between them. In DNA form, the CDR3 reads TGTGCCAGCAGCAGGGGACCCCTCTATGGCTACACCTTC. It encodes CASSRGPLYGYTF.

CDR3 in amino acids: CAISQPEGQGSHEQYF. Here the CDR3 DNA reads TGTGCCATCAGTCAACCAGAAGGACAGGGGTCCCACGAGCAGTACTTC. V gene TRBV10-3 combines with J gene TRBJ2-7; 9 nucleotides match TRBD1. The CDR3 has 16 amino acids. Germline CDR1 reads ENHRY; CDR2 reads SYGVKD. Losses at the gene ends were 5 bases for V and 5 bases for J; bases not matched to a gene: 13.

DNA of the CDR3: TGTGCCATCAGTGAGCGGGCCTCGCAGGGGTGGGACAATGAGCAGTTCTTC. Translation gives CAISERASQGWDNEQFF. The J gene is TRBJ2-1, the V gene TRBV10-3, with D maybe TRBD1 (6 bases). The CDR3 sequence is 17 residues long. The V gene's germline CDR1 is ENHRY and CDR2 SYGVKD. V lost 2 bases to trimming and J lost 5 bases, with 19 bases between them.